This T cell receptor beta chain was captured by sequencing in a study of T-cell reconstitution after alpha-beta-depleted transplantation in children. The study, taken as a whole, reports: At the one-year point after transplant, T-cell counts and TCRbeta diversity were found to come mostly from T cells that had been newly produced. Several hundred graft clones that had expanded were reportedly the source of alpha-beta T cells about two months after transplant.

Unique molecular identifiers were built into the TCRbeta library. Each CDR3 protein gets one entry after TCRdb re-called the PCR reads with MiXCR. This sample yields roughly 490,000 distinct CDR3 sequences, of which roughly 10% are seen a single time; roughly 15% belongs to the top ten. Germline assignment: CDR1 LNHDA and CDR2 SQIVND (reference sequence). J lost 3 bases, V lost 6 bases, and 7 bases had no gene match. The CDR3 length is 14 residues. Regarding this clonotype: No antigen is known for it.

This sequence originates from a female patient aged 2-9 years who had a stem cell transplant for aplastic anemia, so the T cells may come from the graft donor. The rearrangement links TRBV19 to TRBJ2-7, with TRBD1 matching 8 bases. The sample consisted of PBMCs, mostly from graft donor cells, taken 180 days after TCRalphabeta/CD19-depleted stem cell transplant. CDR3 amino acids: CASSVDRGFYEQYF. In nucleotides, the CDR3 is TGTGCCAGTAGCGTCGACAGGGGATTCTACGAGCAGTACTTC.